The entry that follows covers one T cell receptor beta chain sequence. Trimming took 0 bases from V and 8 from J; bases not matched to a gene: 7. This CDR3 has 16 residues. Germline V lookup: CDR1 MNHEY, CDR2 SMNVEV (reference sequence). These data come from a study of regulatory and conventional T cells in RAG deficiency. Blood CD4+ CD25-high CD127-low regulatory T cells supplied the genomic DNA template. Here immunoSEQ multiplex PCR was the method, and the copy in TCRdb shows in-frame clones only, minus some. The sample lists about 19,000 clones, roughly 89% occurring once. The data also belong to a second study, concerning regulatory T cells. That work states: The primer mix had 52 TRBV and 13 TRBJ primers.

Sequences were obtained from Tregs sorted from blood. The TCR originated in a human donor in good health. The V and J genes are TRBV27 and TRBJ2-1; 10 nucleotides align to TRBD2. This CDR3 reads CASSLSWLAGDDEQFF. The CDR3 DNA reads TGTGCCAGCAGTTTATCGTGGCTAGCGGGAGATGATGAGCAGTTCTTC.